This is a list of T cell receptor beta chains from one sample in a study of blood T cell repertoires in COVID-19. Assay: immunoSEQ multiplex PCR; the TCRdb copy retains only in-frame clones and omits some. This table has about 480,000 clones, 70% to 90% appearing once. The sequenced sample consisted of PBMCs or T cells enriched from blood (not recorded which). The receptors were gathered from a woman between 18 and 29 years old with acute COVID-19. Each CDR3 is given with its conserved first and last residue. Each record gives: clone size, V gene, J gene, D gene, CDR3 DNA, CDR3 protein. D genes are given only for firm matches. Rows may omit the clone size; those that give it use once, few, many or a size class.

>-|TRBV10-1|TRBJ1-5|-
TGCGCCAGCAGCTCCGGACAGTTCGATCAGCCCCAGCATTTT
CASSSGQFDQPQHF
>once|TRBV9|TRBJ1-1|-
TGTGCCAGCAGCGTAGAAGGGGGAATGAACACTGAAGCTTTCTTT
CASSVEGGMNTEAFF
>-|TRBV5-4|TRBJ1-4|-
TGTGCCAGCAGCCCGGCGACAGTTGCAACTAATGAAAAACTGTTTTTT
CASSPATVATNEKLFF
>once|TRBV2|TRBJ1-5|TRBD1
TGTGCCAGCAGGGACAGGGGTTATGGCAATCAGCCCCAGCATTTT
CASRDRGYGNQPQHF
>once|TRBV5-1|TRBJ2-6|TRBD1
TGCGCCAGCTACAACAGGGGTGGGGTCTCTGGGGCCAACGTCCTGACTTTC
CASYNRGGVSGANVLTF
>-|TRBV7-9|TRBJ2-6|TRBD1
TGTGCCAGCAGCAAGAGGACAGGGAGCTCTGGGGCCAACGTCCTGACTTTC
CASSKRTGSSGANVLTF
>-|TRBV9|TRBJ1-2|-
TGTGCCAGCAGCGTAGACTCCTCTAACTATGGCTACACCTTC
CASSVDSSNYGYTF
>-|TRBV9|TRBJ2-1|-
TGTGCCAGCAGCGTAGAAGTGGGAGCTGAGCAGTTCTTC
CASSVEVGAEQFF
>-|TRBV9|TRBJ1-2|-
TGTGCCAGCAGCCAACTGGGGGGGACTCACTATGGCTACACCTTC
CASSQLGGTHYGYTF
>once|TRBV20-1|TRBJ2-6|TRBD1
TGCAGTGCTAGTTCCGGGACAGCTATTTCTGGGGCCAACGTCCTGACTTTC
CSASSGTAISGANVLTF
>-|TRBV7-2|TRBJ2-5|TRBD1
TGTGCCAGCAGCCATTGGGACAGCCAAGAGACCCAGTACTTC
CASSHWDSQETQYF
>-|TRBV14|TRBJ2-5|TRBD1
TGTGCCAGCAGCCCCGGGACAGGGGGTATGGAGACCCAGTACTTC
CASSPGTGGMETQYF
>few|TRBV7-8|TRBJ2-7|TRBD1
TGTGCCAGCAGCTTAGCGACAGGGATTTCCTACGAGCAGTACTTC
CASSLATGISYEQYF
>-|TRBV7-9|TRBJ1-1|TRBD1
TGTGCCAGCAGCGTTTCCGGGACAGGGCCCGCTGAAGCTTTCTTT
CASSVSGTGPAEAFF
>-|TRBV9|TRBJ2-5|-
TGTGCCAGCAGCCCGTACCAAGAGACCCAGTACTTC
CASSPYQETQYF
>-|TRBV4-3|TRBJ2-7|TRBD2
TGCGCCAGCAGCCAAGGGGCGGGAGAGGGGAGGGACGAGCAGTACTTC
CASSQGAGEGRDEQYF
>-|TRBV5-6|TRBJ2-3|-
TGTGCCAGCAGCTTCACCGGGACAAGCATCACAGATACGCAGTATTTT
CASSFTGTSITDTQYF
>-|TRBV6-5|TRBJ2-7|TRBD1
TGTGCCAGCAGCGGGACAGCCGATTCCTACGAGCAGTACTTC
CASSGTADSYEQYF
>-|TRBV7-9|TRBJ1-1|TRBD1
TGTGCCAGCAGTCCTGCCCGGGACAGCACGATGAACACTGAAGCTTTCTTT
CASSPARDSTMNTEAFF
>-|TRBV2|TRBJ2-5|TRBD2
TGTGCCATTGGGCGGGGGATACAAGAGACCCAGTACTTC
CAIGRGIQETQYF
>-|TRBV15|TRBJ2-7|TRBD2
TGTGCCACCAGCAGAGAAGGACTAGCGGGGTCCTACGAGCAGTACTTC
CATSREGLAGSYEQYF
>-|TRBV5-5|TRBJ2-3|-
TGTGCCAGCAGCTTCGGGACAGATACGCAGTATTTT
CASSFGTDTQYF
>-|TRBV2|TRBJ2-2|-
TGTGCCAGCAGTGAATCGGCAGGAAGGAACGGGGAGCTGTTTTTT
CASSESAGRNGELFF
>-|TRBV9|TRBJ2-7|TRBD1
TGTGCCAGCAGCGTCCAGACAGGGGCGTCCTACGAGCAGTACTTC
CASSVQTGASYEQYF
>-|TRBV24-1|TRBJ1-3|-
TGTGCCACCAGCCAGGGGAATGGAAACACCATATATTTT
CATSQGNGNTIYF
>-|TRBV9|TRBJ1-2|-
TGTGCCAGCAGCATAGCGGTACGGGACAAAACGGCATCCTGGGGCTACACCTTC
CASSIAVRDKTASWGYTF
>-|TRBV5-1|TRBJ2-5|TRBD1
TGCGCCAGCAGCTGGACAGGGGGCTCAGAGACCCAGTACTTC
CASSWTGGSETQYF
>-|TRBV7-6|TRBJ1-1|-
TGTGCCAGCAGCTTAGAACAAGTGAACACTGAAGCTTTCTTT
CASSLEQVNTEAFF
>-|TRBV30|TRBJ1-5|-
TGTGCCTGGGACAGGTCTGGGAATCAGCCCCAGCATTTT
CAWDRSGNQPQHF
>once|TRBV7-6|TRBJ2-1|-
TGTGCCAGCAGCTTAGAGCCAGCGCCGAGCTCCTACAATGAGCAGTTCTTC
CASSLEPAPSSYNEQFF
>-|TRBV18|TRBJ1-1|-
TGTGCCAGCTCACCACCGGCAGCGAAGGCGAACACTGAAGCTTTCTTT
CASSPPAAKANTEAFF
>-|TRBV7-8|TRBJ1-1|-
TGTGCCAGCAGCTCCGCGGGTGGATGGACTGAAGCTTTCTTT
CASSSAGGWTEAFF